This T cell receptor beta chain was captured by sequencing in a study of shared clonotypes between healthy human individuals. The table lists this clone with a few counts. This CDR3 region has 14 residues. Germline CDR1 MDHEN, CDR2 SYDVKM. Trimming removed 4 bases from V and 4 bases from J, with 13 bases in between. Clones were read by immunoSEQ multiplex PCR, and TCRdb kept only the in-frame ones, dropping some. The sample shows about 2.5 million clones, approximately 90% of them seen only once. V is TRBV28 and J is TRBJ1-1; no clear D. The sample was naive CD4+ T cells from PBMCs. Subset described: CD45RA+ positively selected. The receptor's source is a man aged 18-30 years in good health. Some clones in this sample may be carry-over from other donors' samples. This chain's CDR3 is CASSSRSRGTEAFF. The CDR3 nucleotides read TGTGCCAGCAGTTCCCGCTCACGGGGCACTGAAGCTTTCTTT.